This T cell receptor beta chain was recovered during a study of Ad26.COV2.S vaccination and SARS-CoV-2 variants. Across the study: Into the muscle, Ad26.COV2.S was dosed once or twice, 56 days apart.

Data came from immunoSEQ multiplex PCR; TCRdb stores just in-frame clones and leaves some out. The sample yields about 430,000 clones, about 93% seen once. The sample's treatment: about 20 received Ad26.COV2.S at low or high dose, single or two shots; about 5 received placebo; per-sample allocation not given. Day 63 following the first vaccine or placebo injection was when the samples were taken. Sequencing was performed on peripheral blood, taken in a trial of Ad26.COV2.S vaccine versus placebo. This sequence was found in a person aged 18 to 65 who received the Ad26.COV2.S COVID-19 vaccine or a placebo.

As DNA, the CDR3 is TGTGCCAGCAGCCGACAGGGGGAAGAGACCCAGTACTTC. Translation gives CASSRQGEETQYF. This chain uses TRBV9 with TRBJ2-5; 9 nucleotides agree with TRBD1. J gave up 3 bases and V 4 bases, and 1 base lay outside the gene matches. The CDR3 consists of 13 residues. Per the germline V gene, CDR1 is SGDLS and CDR2 is YYNGEE.